This T cell receptor (beta chain) was identified during a study of T cell responses to AZD1222 COVID-19 vaccine. Data came from immunoSEQ multiplex PCR; TCRdb stores just in-frame clones and leaves some out. The sample comprises around 63,000 clones, 65% to 90% of which are singletons, and roughly a fifth rests with the top ten. This TCR was sampled from an adult in good health. Sample: peripheral blood, taken on day 0 of AZD1222 vaccination.

CDR3 coding DNA: TGTGCTAGTGGGCTAATCAGGGGCACTGAAGCTTTCTTT. The encoded protein is CASGLIRGTEAFF. The chain recombines TRBV12-5 with TRBJ1-1; D is possibly TRBD1 (6 bases). Germline CDR1 and CDR2: LGHNT and FRNRAP. Trimming cost V 6 bases and J 4 bases, with 12 bases left between them. The length of the CDR3 is 13 residues.